Listed here are 18 T cell receptor beta chains from one sample, sequenced in a study of T-cell reconstitution after alpha-beta-depleted transplantation in children. Unique molecular identifiers tagged the TCRbeta library. TCRdb recomputed calls from the PCR reads with MiXCR, one row per CDR3 protein. The data hold about 260,000 distinct CDR3 sequences, with roughly 8.2% observed a single time. Sequenced here: PBMCs, mostly from graft donor cells, sampled 180 days after TCRalphabeta/CD19-depleted stem cell transplant. The origin of the receptors is a male patient younger than 18 who had a stem cell transplant for acute lymphoblastic leukemia, so the T cells may come from the graft donor.

This clonotype was seen many times. The chain joins TRBV6-1 to TRBJ2-2, with 8 positions matching TRBD2. V lost 7 bases to trimming and J lost 5 bases; unmatched junction nucleotides: 9. Germline V gives CDR1 MNHNS, CDR2 SASEGT. This CDR3 spans 15 amino acids. The CDR3 bases are TGTGCCAGCACCTTCCTAGCGGGCGGTACCGGGGAGCTGTTTTTT. Its protein product is CASTFLAGGTGELFF.

This clonotype appeared many times. The rearrangement joins TRBV12-3 or TRBV12-4 to TRBJ1-2; 9 nucleotides line up with TRBD1. This CDR3 has 15 amino acids. V shed 3 bases and J 7 bases; nucleotides not matched to a gene: 9. The CDR3 sequence: CASSLLDRGSSGYTF. The CDR3 DNA is TGTGCCAGCAGTTTGCTGGACAGGGGATCAAGTGGCTACACCTTC.

This clonotype was recorded many times. V and J are TRBV24-1 and TRBJ2-5; 8 bases are a match to TRBD1. The V segment lost 4 bases and the J segment 3 bases; nucleotides outside the gene matches: 12. CDR1 is KGHDR, CDR2 SFDVKD, per germline. The CDR3 is 17 residues long. The CDR3 reads CATSDPGQAISKETQYF. The CDR3 bases are TGTGCCACCAGTGACCCGGGACAGGCGATATCTAAAGAGACCCAGTACTTC.

This clonotype appeared many times. The gene calls are TRBV6-1 and TRBJ2-7; D is perhaps TRBD1 or TRBD2 (6 bases each). The CDR3 sequence is 14 residues long. CDR1 and CDR2 from the germline V gene are MNHNS and SASEGT. Trimming cost V 5 bases and J 4 bases, with 15 bases left between them. The CDR3 protein is CASSRRGGLYEQYF. CDR3 sequence (DNA): TGTGCCAGCAGTCGAAGAGGGGGGCTGTACGAGCAGTACTTC.

A word on this clonotype: A much larger clone lies one base from this, so it may be a read error. The chain recombines TRBV6-5 with TRBJ2-2; D possibly matches TRBD1 or TRBD2 (5 bases each). This CDR3 region has 13 residues. Germline loops: CDR1 MNHEY, CDR2 SVGAGI. The CDR3 loop is CASSSLGTGEMFF. The CDR3 DNA sequence: TGTGCCAGCAGTTCCTTGGGGACCGGGGAGATGTTTTTT.

This clonotype appeared many times. The chain uses TRBV4-3 and TRBJ2-5, with 8 bases aligning to TRBD2. Looked up from germline, CDR1 is LGHNA and CDR2 is YSLEER. V was pared by 5 bases and J by 5 bases, with 4 bases of the junction left unmatched. CDR3 length equals 13 residues. The CDR3 sequence is CASSRQRGETQYF. The CDR3 region has the DNA TGCGCCAGCAGCAGGCAGCGGGGGGAGACCCAGTACTTC.

This clonotype was detected many times. V and J are TRBV29-1 and TRBJ2-5, with D hard to call. CDR3 length: 13 amino acids. Trimming shortened V by 3 bases and J by 2 bases, and 10 bases separated the two germline ends. CDR1 is SQVTM and CDR2 is ANQGSEA in the germline V gene. CDR3 in amino acids: CSVDLGSQETQYF. The DNA of the CDR3 is TGCAGCGTTGATCTGGGCAGTCAAGAGACCCAGTACTTC.

This clonotype was found many times. The CDR3 region is CASSGGASYGYTF. Written as DNA, the CDR3 is TGTGCCAGTAGTGGAGGGGCCTCCTATGGCTACACCTTC. The chain carries TRBV19 and TRBJ1-2, with D tentatively TRBD1 (5 bases). Per the germline V gene, CDR1 is LNHDA and CDR2 is SQIVND (reference sequence). The CDR3 runs 13 residues. Deletions cut 5 bases from V and 4 bases from J, with 11 bases between.

On this clonotype itself: This may be a read error: a much more frequent sequence differs by one nucleotide. The V gene is TRBV27, the J gene TRBJ1-3, with 8 nucleotides matching TRBD1. Germline V gene lookup returns CDR1 MNHEY and CDR2 SMNVEV (reference sequence). V gave up 5 bases and J gave up 8 bases; unmatched junction bases: 8. The CDR3 length is 14 residues. The CDR3 region has the DNA TGTGCCAGCAGTCCAGGGGGCGGTCCGGACACCATATATTTT. As protein: CASSPGGGPDTIYF.

This clonotype has a count of ten or more. The rearrangement links TRBV12-3 or TRBV12-4 to TRBJ1-1; TRBD1 is a possible D gene (5 bases). Trimming removed 10 bases at V and 4 bases at J, with 13 bases between. The CDR3 length is 12 residues. The DNA of the CDR3 is TGTGCCACCGTTGGGGGATCCACTGAAGCTTTCTTT. The encoded protein is CATVGGSTEAFF.

Many counts were recorded for this clonotype. The chain joins TRBV25-1 to TRBJ1-4, with TRBD1 as a possible D gene (5 bases). The CDR3 extends over 15 amino acids. V was clipped by 5 bases and J by 6 bases, with 16 bases between them. Germline V CDR1 and CDR2: MGHDK, SYGVNS. Here the CDR3 reads CASSPPTGDYEKLFF. In DNA, the CDR3 is TGTGCCAGCAGTCCCCCTACAGGAGACTATGAAAAACTGTTTTTT.

This clonotype was seen at least ten times. The chain recombines TRBV5-1 with TRBJ2-3, with TRBD2 matching 8 bases. Germline V gene sequence: CDR1 SGHRS, CDR2 YFSETQ. The CDR3 consists of 16 residues. The V and J ends lost 1 base and 1 base, in that order; junction bases with no gene match: 5. CDR3 nucleotide sequence: TGCGCCAGCAGCTTGAAGGGGGGACTAGGCACAGATACGCAGTATTTT. Its protein product is CASSLKGGLGTDTQYF.

This clonotype occurred many times. The chain couples TRBV7-9 to TRBJ2-5; tentative D call: TRBD1 (5 bases). V dropped 2 bases and J dropped 0 bases, with 7 bases sitting between them. CDR1 is SEHNR, CDR2 FQNEAQ, per germline (reference sequence). The CDR3 spans 14 residues. CDR3 residues: CASSLQGNQETQYF. For the CDR3, the DNA is TGTGCCAGCAGCTTACAGGGAAACCAAGAGACCCAGTACTTC.

This clonotype was detected ten times or more. J is TRBJ1-2 and V is TRBV28; D remains ambiguous. Looked up from germline, CDR1 is MDHEN and CDR2 is SYDVKM. Deletions cut 0 bases from V and 1 base from J, with 6 bases between. CDR3 length equals 14 residues. CDR3 sequence: CASSLWGSNYGYTF. As DNA, the CDR3 is TGTGCCAGCAGTTTATGGGGCAGTAACTATGGCTACACCTTC.

This clonotype was detected many times. The chain has TRBV21-1 and TRBJ1-1. TRBV21-1 is recorded as a pseudogene. The CDR3 loop spans 12 amino acids. The CDR3 DNA sequence: TGTGCCAGCAGCCTCAGGGACCCTGAAGCTTTCTTT. This encodes CASSLRDPEAFF.

In the case of this clonotype: A much bigger clone sits one base away, suggesting this may be a read error. The J gene is TRBJ2-7, the V gene TRBV10-2; a possible D gene is TRBD2 (6 bases). The CDR3 spans 12 residues. Germline CDR1 is WSHSY and CDR2 is SAAADI. CDR3 in DNA: TGCGCCAGCACGAGGACGGACTACGAGCAGTGCTTC. Encoded protein: CASTRTDYEQCF.

This clonotype was picked up many times. The chain combines TRBV12-5 with TRBJ2-2, with 11 bases identical to TRBD2. Losses at the gene ends were 0 bases for V and 6 bases for J; bases not matched to a gene: 12. CDR1 and CDR2 (germline): LGHNT, FRNRAP. The CDR3 sequence is 19 residues long. CDR3 amino acids: CASGLVLDRGSGRAGELFF. Written as DNA, the CDR3 is TGTGCTAGTGGTTTGGTACTCGATCGAGGTAGCGGGAGGGCCGGGGAGCTGTTTTTT.

This clonotype was recorded many times. The genes are TRBV28 and TRBJ1-5; D possibly corresponds to TRBD1 (5 bases). Trimming shortened V by 5 bases and J by 2 bases, and 13 bases separated the two germline ends. The CDR3 is 15 amino acids. The germline V gene has CDR1 MDHEN and CDR2 SYDVKM. The CDR3 sequence is CASSQVGGGNQPQHF. CDR3 DNA sequence: TGTGCCAGCAGTCAGGTTGGGGGAGGCAATCAGCCCCAGCATTTT.